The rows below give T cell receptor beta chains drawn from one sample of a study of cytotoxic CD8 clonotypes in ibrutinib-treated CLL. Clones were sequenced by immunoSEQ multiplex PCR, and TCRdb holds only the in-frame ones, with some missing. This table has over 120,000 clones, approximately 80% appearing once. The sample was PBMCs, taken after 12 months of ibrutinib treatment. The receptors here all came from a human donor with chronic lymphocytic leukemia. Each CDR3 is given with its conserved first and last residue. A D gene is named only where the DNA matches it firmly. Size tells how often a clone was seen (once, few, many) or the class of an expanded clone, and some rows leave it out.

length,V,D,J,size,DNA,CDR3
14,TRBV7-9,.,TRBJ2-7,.,TGTGCCAGCAGCAATATAGGCGGGACACCCGAGCAGTACTTC,CASSNIGGTPEQYF
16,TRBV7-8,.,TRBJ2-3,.,TGTGCCAGCAGCTCCTCCGGTCTAGTTGGCACAGATACGCAGTATTTT,CASSSSGLVGTDTQYF
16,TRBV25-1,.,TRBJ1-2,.,TGTGCCAGCAGTCTTCGAGACTTCAGGGGATACTATGGCTACACCTTC,CASSLRDFRGYYGYTF
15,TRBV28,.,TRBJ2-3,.,TGTGCCAGCAGACAGTCTACCCCTAGCACAGATACGCAGTATTTT,CASRQSTPSTDTQYF
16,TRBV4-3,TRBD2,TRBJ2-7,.,TGCGCCAGCAGCCAAGATCCTAGCGGGAACAACTACGAGCAGTACTTC,CASSQDPSGNNYEQYF
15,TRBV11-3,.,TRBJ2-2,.,TGTGCCAGCAGCTTAGAACTAGGTATCCCCGGGGAGCTGTTTTTT,CASSLELGIPGELFF
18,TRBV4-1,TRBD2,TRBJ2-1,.,TGCGCCAGCAGCCACGAAAACGCTTTGCGGGAGCTGGTTAATGAGCAGTTCTTC,CASSHENALRELVNEQFF
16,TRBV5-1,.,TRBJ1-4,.,TGCGCCAGCAGCTTGGCCCCGAACCCAACTAATGAAAAACTGTTTTTT,CASSLAPNPTNEKLFF
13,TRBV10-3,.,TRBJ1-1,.,TGTGCCATCAGGCCGTCCCTGAATCGTGAAGCTTTCTTT,CAIRPSLNREAFF
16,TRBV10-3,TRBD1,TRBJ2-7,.,TGTGCCATCAGTGAATTCAGGACAGGGGGCGCGGAGGGGTCGTACTTC,CAISEFRTGGAEGSYF
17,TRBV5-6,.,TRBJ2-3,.,TGTGCCAGCAGCTTGGAGGCTCAGGGACTTATTGCAGATACGCAGTATTTT,CASSLEAQGLIADTQYF
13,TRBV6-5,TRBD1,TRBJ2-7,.,TGTGCCAGCAGTTTCAACAGGGGCTACGAGCAGTACTTC,CASSFNRGYEQYF
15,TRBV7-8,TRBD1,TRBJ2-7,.,TGTGCCAGCACCCCCCCGGCTACAGGGGCCTACGAGCAGTACTTC,CASTPPATGAYEQYF
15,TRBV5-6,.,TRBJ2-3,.,TGTGCCAGCAGCCGGGACTTTAGGTTAGCAGATACGCAGTATTTT,CASSRDFRLADTQYF
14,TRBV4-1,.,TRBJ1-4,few,TGCGCCAGCAGCCAAGGGGTTCAGGGTCAGCCAAACCAATTT,CASSQGVQGQPNQF
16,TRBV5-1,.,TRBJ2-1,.,TGCGCCAGCAGCTTGGCCGGGGTAATAACCTACAATGAGCAGTTCTTC,CASSLAGVITYNEQFF
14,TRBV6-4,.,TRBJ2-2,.,TGTGCCAGCAGTATTAGCCGTAACACCGGGGAGCTGTTTTTT,CASSISRNTGELFF
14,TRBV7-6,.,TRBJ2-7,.,TGTGCCAGCTCGCGGGGTCACGGACGCTACGAGCAGTACTTC,CASSRGHGRYEQYF
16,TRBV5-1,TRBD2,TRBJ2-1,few,TGCGCCAGCAGCTGGCGAGCGGGAGGGCCAAGCAATGAGCAGTTCTTC,CASSWRAGGPSNEQFF
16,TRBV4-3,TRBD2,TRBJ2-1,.,TGCGCCAGCAGCCAAGATCTTACTAGCGGGAGTGGTGAGCAGTTCTTC,CASSQDLTSGSGEQFF
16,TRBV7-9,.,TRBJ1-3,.,TGTGCCAGCAGCAACCCATCAGAGATGTCTGGAAACACCATATATTTT,CASSNPSEMSGNTIYF
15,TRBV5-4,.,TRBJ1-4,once,TGTGCCAGCAGCTTGCAGGGCGCAACTAATGAAAAACTGTTTTTT,CASSLQGATNEKLFF
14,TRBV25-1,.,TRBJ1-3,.,TGTGCCAGCAGCGAGGGAGGCTTCGGAAACACCATATATTTT,CASSEGGFGNTIYF
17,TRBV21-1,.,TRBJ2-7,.,TGTGCCAGCAGCAAACCCAAGGGTGGACTTACGACCTACGAGCAGTACTTC,CASSKPKGGLTTYEQYF
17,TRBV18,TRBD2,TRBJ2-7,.,TGTGCCAGCTCACCAGATAGCGGGAGGGCCGGCTCCTACGAGCAGTACTTC,CASSPDSGRAGSYEQYF
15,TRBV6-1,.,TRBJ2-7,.,TGTGCCAGCAGGGAGGACAGCCGACACTCCTACGAGCAGTACTTC,CASREDSRHSYEQYF
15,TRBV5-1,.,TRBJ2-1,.,TGCGCCAGCAGCCTATCGGCCGGGGCGGCACTTGAGCAGTTCTTC,CASSLSAGAALEQFF
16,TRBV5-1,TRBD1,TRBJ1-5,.,TGCGCCAGCAGCGTAGGGACAGGGGGCGGAATCCAGCCCCAGCATTTT,CASSVGTGGGIQPQHF
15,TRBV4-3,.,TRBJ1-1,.,TGCGCCAGCAGCCAAGAGGTGTGGAGTCAAACTGAAGCTTTCTTT,CASSQEVWSQTEAFF